This T cell receptor beta chain was recorded in a study of response to subunit inactivated influenza vaccine. Germline V lookup: CDR1 SGHVS, CDR2 FQNEAQ. V was shortened by 7 bases and J by 0 bases, with 13 bases between the two germline ends. The CDR3 loop spans 15 amino acids. One entry per CDR3 protein, called by TCRdb with MiXCR from the RT-PCR reads. The sample records roughly 780,000 distinct CDR3 sequences, about 18% being singletons. Note on this clonotype: The antigen is unknown.

Regarding the study as a whole: There was a suggestion from the authors that each seasonal influenza vaccination recruits few new T cells.

This TCR was sampled from a man aged 45-65 years who received an inactivated influenza vaccine. The J gene is TRBJ1-3, the V gene TRBV7-8, with D uncertain. The specimen was PBMCs from blood, collected 5 to 6 days after vaccination. This chain's CDR3 is CASTWAVNSGNTIYF. CDR3 in DNA: TGTGCCAGCACTTGGGCGGTCAACTCTGGAAACACCATATATTTT.